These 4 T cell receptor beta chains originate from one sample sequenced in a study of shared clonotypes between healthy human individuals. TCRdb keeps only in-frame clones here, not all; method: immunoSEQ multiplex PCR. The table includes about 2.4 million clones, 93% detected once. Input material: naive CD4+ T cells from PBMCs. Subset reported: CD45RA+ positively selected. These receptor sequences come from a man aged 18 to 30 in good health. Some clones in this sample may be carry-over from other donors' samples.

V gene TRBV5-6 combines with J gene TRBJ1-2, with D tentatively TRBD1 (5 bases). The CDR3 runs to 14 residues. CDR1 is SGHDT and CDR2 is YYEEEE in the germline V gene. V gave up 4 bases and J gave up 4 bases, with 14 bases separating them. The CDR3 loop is CASSGPLGGYGYTF. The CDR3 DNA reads TGTGCCAGCAGCGGGCCCCTGGGGGGCTATGGCTACACCTTC. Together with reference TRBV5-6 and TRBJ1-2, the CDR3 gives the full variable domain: DAGVTQSPTHLIKTRGQQVTLRCSPKSGHDTVSWYQQALGQGPQFIFQYYEEEERQRGNFPDRFSGHQFPNYSSELNVNALLLGDSALYLCASSGPLGGYGYTFGSGTRLTVV.

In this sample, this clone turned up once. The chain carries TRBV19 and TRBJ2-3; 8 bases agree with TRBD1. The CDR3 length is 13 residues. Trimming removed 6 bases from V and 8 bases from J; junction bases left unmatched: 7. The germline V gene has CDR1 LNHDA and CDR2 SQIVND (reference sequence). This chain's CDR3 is CASRLPTGVTQYF. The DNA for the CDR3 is TGTGCCAGTAGATTACCGACAGGGGTTACGCAGTATTTT.

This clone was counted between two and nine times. For the CDR3, the DNA is TGCAGCGTTGAAGGGGAGGTATTTAGAAAAGCTTTCTTT. The encoded protein is CSVEGEVFRKAFF. The chain joins TRBV29-1 to TRBJ1-1; D not resolved. CDR1 and CDR2 (germline): SQVTM, ANQGSEA. This CDR3 spans 13 amino acids. V dropped 1 base and J dropped 9 bases, with 15 bases sitting between them.

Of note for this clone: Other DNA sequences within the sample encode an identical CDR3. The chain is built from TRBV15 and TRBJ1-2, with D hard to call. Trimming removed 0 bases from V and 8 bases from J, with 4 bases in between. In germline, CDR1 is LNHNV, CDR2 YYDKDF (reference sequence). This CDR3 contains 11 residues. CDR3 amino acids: CATSRDYGYTF. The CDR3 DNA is TGTGCCACCAGCAGAGATTACGGCTACACCTTC.